A selection of T cell receptor beta chains follows, all from one sample in a study of shared clonotypes between healthy human individuals. The method was immunoSEQ multiplex PCR; TCRdb's version includes in-frame clones alone and lacks a portion of them. This table has roughly 2.2 million clones, more than 85% appearing once. The sequenced sample was naive CD4+ T cells from PBMCs. The origin of the receptors is a man between 18 and 29 years old in good health. Some clones in this sample may be carry-over from other donors' samples. The CDR3 runs from the conserved cysteine through the conserved F or W. The D gene is left open where the match is weak. Clone size is shown for a subset of rows, as once, few, many or a class of expanded clone.

V gene,D gene,clone size,J gene,CDR3 length,CDR3 protein,CDR3 DNA
TRBV28,NA,once,TRBJ2-7,15,CASNPPGGREYEQYF,TGTGCCAGCAACCCACCCGGGGGCCGGGAGTACGAGCAGTACTTC
TRBV7-2,NA,NA,TRBJ2-1,12,CASSLVPALQFF,TGTGCCAGCAGCTTAGTTCCGGCTCTACAGTTCTTC
TRBV28,NA,NA,TRBJ2-7,11,CASRGSGEQYF,TGTGCCAGCAGGGGTTCGGGCGAGCAGTACTTC
TRBV6-5,NA,NA,TRBJ2-7,14,CASSPQSQYYEQYF,TGTGCCAGCAGTCCACAGTCTCAGTACTACGAGCAGTACTTC
TRBV5-1,NA,once,TRBJ2-1,16,CASSLPRLGIYNEQFF,TGCGCCAGCAGCTTGCCCAGACTAGGCATCTACAATGAGCAGTTCTTC
TRBV9,TRBD2,NA,TRBJ2-7,16,CASSVELAGGPGEQYF,TGTGCCAGCAGCGTAGAACTAGCGGGAGGGCCGGGCGAGCAGTACTTC
TRBV5-5,TRBD1,once,TRBJ1-2,16,CASSFLVRGQGNFYTF,TGTGCCAGCAGCTTTTTGGTCCGGGGACAGGGGAATTTCTACACCTTC
TRBV11-2,TRBD2,once,TRBJ2-1,17,CASSRRLAALSYNEQFF,TGTGCCAGCAGCAGAAGACTAGCGGCCCTCTCCTACAATGAGCAGTTCTTC
TRBV5-1,NA,NA,TRBJ2-7,13,CASREQGGSEQYF,TGCGCCAGCAGGGAACAGGGGGGGTCCGAGCAGTACTTC
TRBV7-6,NA,NA,TRBJ2-3,16,CASSSRATTVSDTQYF,TGTGCCAGCAGCTCGCGGGCGACTACGGTCTCAGATACGCAGTATTTT
TRBV27,NA,once,TRBJ1-1,14,CASSSWGEDTEAFF,TGTGCCAGCAGTTCTTGGGGGGAGGACACTGAAGCTTTCTTT
TRBV30,TRBD2,NA,TRBJ2-1,11,CAWASGITQFF,TGTGCCTGGGCTAGCGGGATAACGCAGTTCTTC